This TCR beta chain emerged from a study of graft-versus-host responses after intestinal transplantation. There are 17 residues in the CDR3. Germline values: CDR1 KGHSH, CDR2 LQKENI. The junction had 14 bases not matched to a gene; V was cut back by 3 bases and J by 4 bases. Regarding this clone: Antigen unknown.

Sequencing was performed with immunoSEQ multiplex PCR; in TCRdb, only in-frame clones are kept and a portion is missing. The data show roughly 80,000 clones, more than 75% seen once. The origin of this receptor is a human donor who was the organ donor for an intestinal transplant. V usage is TRBV18 and J usage is TRBJ1-1, with TRBD1 matching 7 bases. The sequencing here drew on unstimulated CD8+ T cells sorted from spleen or lymph node cells, taken before transplant. CDR3 sequence (DNA): TGTGCCAGCTCACCCGATCAGACAGGGCTATTAGTCACTGAAGCTTTCTTT. Amino acid sequence: CASSPDQTGLLVTEAFF.